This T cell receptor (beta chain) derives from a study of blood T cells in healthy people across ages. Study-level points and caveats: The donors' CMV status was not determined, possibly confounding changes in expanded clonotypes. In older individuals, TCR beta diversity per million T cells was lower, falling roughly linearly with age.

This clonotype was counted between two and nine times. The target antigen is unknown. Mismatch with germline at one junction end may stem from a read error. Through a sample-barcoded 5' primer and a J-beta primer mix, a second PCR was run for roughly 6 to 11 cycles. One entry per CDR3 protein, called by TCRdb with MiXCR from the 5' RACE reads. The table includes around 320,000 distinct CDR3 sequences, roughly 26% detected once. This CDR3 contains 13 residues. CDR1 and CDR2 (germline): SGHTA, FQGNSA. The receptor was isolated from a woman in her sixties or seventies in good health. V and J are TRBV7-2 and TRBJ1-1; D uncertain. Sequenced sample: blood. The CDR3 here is CASSRRLNAEAFF. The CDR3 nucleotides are TGTGCCAGCAGCCGCCGGTTGAACGCTGAAGCTTTCTTT.